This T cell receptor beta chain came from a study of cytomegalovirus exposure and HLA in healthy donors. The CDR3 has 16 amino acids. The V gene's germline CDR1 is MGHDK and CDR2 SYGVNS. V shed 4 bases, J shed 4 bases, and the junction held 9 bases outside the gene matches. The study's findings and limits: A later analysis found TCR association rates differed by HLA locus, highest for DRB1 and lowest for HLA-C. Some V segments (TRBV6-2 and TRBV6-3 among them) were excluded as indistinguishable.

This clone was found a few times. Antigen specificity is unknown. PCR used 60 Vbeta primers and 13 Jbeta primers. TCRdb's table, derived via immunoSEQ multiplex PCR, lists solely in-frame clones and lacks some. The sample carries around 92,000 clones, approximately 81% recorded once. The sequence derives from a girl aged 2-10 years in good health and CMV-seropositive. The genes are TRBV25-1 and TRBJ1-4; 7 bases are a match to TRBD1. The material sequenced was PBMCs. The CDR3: CASSVSRGQGNEKLFF. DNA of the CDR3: TGTGCCAGCAGTGTTTCAAGGGGGCAGGGTAATGAAAAACTGTTTTTT.